One and the same sample provided the 28 T cell receptor beta chains below, sequenced in a study of blood T cell repertoires in COVID-19. TCRdb's table, derived via immunoSEQ multiplex PCR, lists solely in-frame clones and lacks some. The table has 140,000 to 150,000 clones, 65% to 80% seen once. The sample taken for sequencing was peripheral blood. The source is a man between 60 and 75 years old with acute or convalescent COVID-19.

The chain combines TRBV6-5 with TRBJ2-7; 7 nucleotides agree with TRBD2. CDR1 and CDR2 (germline): MNHEY, SVGAGI. The CDR3 sequence is 15 residues long. Trimming at V came to 0 bases and at J to 0 bases, leaving 2 bases not matched to a gene. The CDR3 DNA follows: TGTGCCAGCAGTTACTCTGGCGGGAGCTCCTACGAGCAGTACTTC. It specifies CASSYSGGSSYEQYF.

The chain recombines TRBV19 with TRBJ1-1; no clear D gene. CDR1 LNHDA and CDR2 SQIVND come from the germline V gene (reference sequence). The V end lost 5 bases, the J end lost 2 bases, and 15 bases lay between the germline ends. The CDR3 has 15 residues. CDR3: CASSSGVKLNTEAFF. The CDR3 DNA reads TGTGCCAGTAGTTCCGGGGTCAAACTAAACACTGAAGCTTTCTTT. Full variable domain (outside the CDR3, taken from reference TRBV19 and TRBJ1-1): DGGITQSPKYLFRKEGQNVTLSCEQNLNHDAMYWYRQDPGQGLRLIYYSQIVNDFQKGDIAEGYSVSREKKESFPLTVTSAQKNPTAFYLCASSSGVKLNTEAFFGQGTRLTVV.

V gene TRBV27 combines with J gene TRBJ1-6; 9 positions agree with TRBD1. The CDR3 consists of 15 residues. Trimming at V came to 6 bases and at J to 2 bases, leaving 2 bases not matched to a gene. Germline V gene sequence: CDR1 MNHEY, CDR2 SMNVEV (reference sequence). This CDR3 reads CASRWDRAYNSPLHF. DNA for the CDR3: TGTGCCAGCAGATGGGACAGGGCCTATAATTCACCCCTCCACTTT.

The V gene is TRBV5-6, the J gene TRBJ2-3; 11 nucleotides match TRBD2. Germline CDR1 and CDR2: SGHDT and YYEEEE. With V trimmed by 2 bases and J by 4 bases, 3 bases remained unmatched. The CDR3 contains 15 residues. The CDR3 loop is CASSLLAGDPDTQYF. CDR3 nucleotides: TGTGCCAGCAGCTTACTAGCGGGAGACCCAGATACGCAGTATTTT.

The V call is TRBV20-1, the J call TRBJ1-2; no reliable D call. The CDR3 loop spans 11 amino acids. Deletions cut 6 bases from V and 4 bases from J, with 9 bases between. In germline, CDR1 is DFQATT, CDR2 SNEGSKA (reference sequence). CDR3 nucleotide sequence: TGCAGTGCCTTGGCGGCCTATGGCTACACCTTC. Amino acid sequence: CSALAAYGYTF.

The chain recombines TRBV7-6 with TRBJ2-1; the match to TRBD2 covers 12 bases. Germline loops: CDR1 SGHVS, CDR2 FNYEAQ. The CDR3 has 16 residues. With 3 bases clipped from V and 9 bases from J, the junction kept 9 bases outside the gene matches. For the CDR3, the DNA is TGTGCCAGCAGCTTTCTAGCGGGAGGGCCGGGAGTTGAGCAGTTCTTC. Its translation: CASSFLAGGPGVEQFF.

The chain couples TRBV15 to TRBJ2-5; D remains ambiguous. The CDR3 loop spans 14 amino acids. The V end lost 1 base, the J end lost 4 bases, and 10 bases lay between the germline ends. The germline CDR1 and CDR2 sequences are LNHNV and YYDKDF (reference sequence). The CDR3, as DNA: TGTGCCACCAGCAGAGCGGCCCCGGGAGAGACCCAGTACTTC. Translated: CATSRAAPGETQYF.

The V call is TRBV29-1, the J call TRBJ2-1, with 10 bases identical to TRBD2. The CDR3 contains 14 residues. CDR1 is SQVTM, CDR2 ANQGSEA, per germline. The J segment lost 4 bases and the V segment lost 4 bases, leaving 4 bases of the junction unmatched. CDR3 nucleotides: TGCAGCGTTGCGACTAGCGGGTTATACAATGAGCAGTTCTTC. Residues: CSVATSGLYNEQFF.

The V gene is TRBV3-1 (or the pseudogene TRBV3-2), the J gene TRBJ1-5; weak D call: TRBD1 (5 bases). V lost 3 bases and J lost 3, with 6 bases in between. Germline V CDR1 and CDR2: LGHDT, YNNKEL (reference sequence). The CDR3 extends over 13 amino acids. DNA for the CDR3: TGTGCCAGCAGCCACAGGGTCAATCAGCCCCAGCATTTT. Protein product: CASSHRVNQPQHF.

This clone was detected only a few times. The rearrangement joins TRBV4-1 to TRBJ2-1; TRBD2 matches 9 bases. J gave up 12 bases and V 1 base, and 13 bases lay outside the gene matches. This CDR3 contains 16 residues. Germline CDR1 reads MGHRA; CDR2 reads YSYEKL. The CDR3 reads CASSQVATSGGEGQFF. The CDR3 bases are TGCGCCAGCAGCCAAGTCGCGACTAGCGGTGGGGAGGGGCAGTTCTTC.

The chain links TRBV6-5 to TRBJ2-5; 11 bases align to TRBD2. The CDR3 loop spans 14 amino acids. The germline CDR1 and CDR2 sequences are MNHEY and SVGAGI. J gave up 3 bases and V 6 bases, and 3 bases lay outside the gene matches. The CDR3: CASRKLAGEETQYF. CDR3 in DNA: TGTGCCAGCAGAAAACTAGCGGGAGAAGAGACCCAGTACTTC.

J is TRBJ1-2 and V is TRBV15, with 7 bases fitting TRBD1. The CDR3 spans 14 residues. Unmatched junction bases numbered 1, after V lost 0 bases and J lost 3 bases. Per germline, CDR1 LNHNV and CDR2 YYDKDF (reference sequence). The CDR3 sequence is CATSREDRDYGYTF. CDR3 bases: TGTGCCACCAGCAGAGAAGACAGGGACTATGGCTACACCTTC.

J is TRBJ1-1 and V is TRBV6-5; TRBD1 matches at 10 bases. Germline CDR1 MNHEY, CDR2 SVGAGI. CDR3 length equals 13 residues. With V trimmed by 5 bases and J by 9 bases, 6 bases remained unmatched. CDR3 sequence reads: CASSPGQGIQAFF. CDR3 DNA sequence: TGTGCCAGCAGTCCGGGACAGGGGATACAAGCTTTCTTT.

This clone was detected a few times. The chain joins TRBV4-2 to TRBJ2-3, with TRBD2 matching over 12 bases. V lost 0 bases to trimming and J lost 2 bases; unmatched junction nucleotides: 9. Germline V gene data show CDR1 as LGHNA and CDR2 as YNFKEQ. The CDR3 loop spans 19 amino acids. The CDR3 loop reads CASSQEGLAGGELTDTQYF. The DNA of the CDR3 is TGTGCCAGCAGCCAAGAAGGGCTAGCGGGAGGGGAACTCACAGATACGCAGTATTTT.

The rearrangement uses TRBV2 and TRBJ2-5, with 7 bases identical to TRBD1. CDR1 is SNHLY and CDR2 is FYNNEI in the germline V gene. The CDR3 length is 13 residues. Unmatched junction bases numbered 5, after V lost 8 bases and J lost 2 bases. CDR3 nucleotides: TGTGCCAGCCCTCAGGGGGTACAAGAGACCCAGTACTTC. Amino acids: CASPQGVQETQYF.

The sample holds a few counts of this clone. This chain uses TRBV2 with TRBJ1-1; D uncertain. The germline V gene encodes CDR1 SNHLY and CDR2 FYNNEI. The CDR3 is 14 residues long. The germline V and J ends were trimmed by 3 bases and 4 bases, with 12 bases remaining between them. CDR3 sequence: CASSDLSGSTEAFF. CDR3 bases: TGTGCCAGCAGTGACCTGTCGGGAAGCACTGAAGCTTTCTTT.

The rearrangement uses TRBV18 and TRBJ2-4, with no clear D. Germline assignment: CDR1 KGHSH and CDR2 LQKENI. V was trimmed by 0 bases and J by 10 bases, leaving 10 bases between them. The length of the CDR3 is 13 residues. CDR3 DNA: TGTGCCAGCTCACCACCAGCCGCAGGTATTCAGTACTTC. Translated, it gives CASSPPAAGIQYF.

The CDR3 loop is CATSDSTAWNEQFF. The CDR3 region has the DNA TGTGCCACCAGTGATTCGACTGCCTGGAATGAGCAGTTCTTC. The rearrangement links TRBV24-1 to TRBJ2-1, with D unclear. Trimming took 2 bases from V and 7 from J, leaving 11 bases between them. The CDR3 sequence is 14 residues long. Germline values: CDR1 KGHDR, CDR2 SFDVKD.

V usage is TRBV28 and J usage is TRBJ1-2, with TRBD1 matching 7 bases. CDR3 length: 11 residues. V shed 10 bases and J 7 bases; nucleotides not matched to a gene: 6. Germline CDR1 MDHEN, CDR2 SYDVKM. The chain's CDR3 is CAIRGGSGYTF. The CDR3 region has the DNA TGTGCCATCAGAGGGGGCTCTGGCTACACCTTC.

The chain links TRBV24-1 to TRBJ2-3; 8 bases agree with TRBD2. Germline V gene sequence: CDR1 KGHDR, CDR2 SFDVKD. The ends lost 2 bases at V and 2 bases at J; junction bases unmatched: 11. The CDR3 consists of 18 residues. The CDR3 DNA reads TGTGCCACCAGTGATTGGAAAGGGGCGGGAGGATCCACAGATACGCAGTATTTT. Its translation: CATSDWKGAGGSTDTQYF.

This clone was recorded a few times. V and J are TRBV2 and TRBJ2-3; 10 bases line up with TRBD2. J lost 6 bases, V lost 10 bases, and 7 bases had no gene match. The CDR3 length is 13 residues. CDR1 is SNHLY, CDR2 FYNNEI, per germline. The CDR3 sequence: CAMTSGRKDTQYF. The CDR3 nucleotides read TGTGCCATGACTAGCGGGCGCAAGGATACGCAGTATTTT.

This clone came up a few times. The gene calls are TRBV6-5 and TRBJ2-5; 7 bases are shared with TRBD2. The CDR3 spans 14 residues. Trimming at V came to 5 bases and at J to 2 bases, leaving 5 bases not matched to a gene. CDR1 is MNHEY and CDR2 is SVGAGI in the germline V gene. The CDR3 coding sequence is TGTGCCAGCAGTCAGTCTAGCGGACAAGAGACCCAGTACTTC. Its translation is CASSQSSGQETQYF.

V usage is TRBV28 and J usage is TRBJ2-2; 12 bases are shared with TRBD2. With V trimmed by 6 bases and J by 6 bases, 8 bases remained unmatched. Germline V gives CDR1 MDHEN, CDR2 SYDVKM. This CDR3 is 16 amino acids long. The CDR3 is CASSPPSGRAPGELFF. CDR3 DNA: TGTGCCAGCAGCCCCCCTAGCGGGAGGGCCCCCGGGGAGCTGTTTTTT.

The J gene is TRBJ1-5, the V gene TRBV4-1, with D possibly matching TRBD1 (5 bases). V lost 0 bases to trimming and J lost 5 bases, with 11 bases between them. The V gene's germline CDR1 is MGHRA and CDR2 YSYEKL. CDR3 size: 15 residues. The CDR3 spells CASSQEGLGYQPQHF. CDR3 DNA: TGCGCCAGCAGCCAAGAGGGACTAGGATATCAGCCCCAGCATTTT.

The chain uses TRBV5-1 and TRBJ2-3; TRBD2 agrees at 11 bases. The junction had 9 bases not matched to a gene; V was cut back by 7 bases and J by 2 bases. The CDR3 runs 16 residues. Looked up from germline, CDR1 is SGHRS and CDR2 is YFSETQ. CDR3 DNA: TGCGCCAGCGGCCCTGGGACTAGCGGTTACACAGATACGCAGTATTTT. The encoded protein is CASGPGTSGYTDTQYF. Looking up the rest from reference TRBV5-1 and TRBJ2-3 gives the full variable domain: KAGVTQTPRYLIKTRGQQVTLSCSPISGHRSVSWYQQTPGQGLQFLFEYFSETQRNKGNFPGRFSGRQFSNSRSEMNVSTLELGDSALYLCASGPGTSGYTDTQYFGPGTRLTVL.

This clone showed up just a few times. This chain joins TRBV29-1 and TRBJ2-1, with 8 bases lining up with TRBD1. In germline, CDR1 is SQVTM, CDR2 ANQGSEA. The CDR3 runs to 14 residues. V lost 7 bases to trimming and J lost 7 bases; unmatched junction nucleotides: 12. The CDR3 is CSAMTGAFGNEQFF. The CDR3, as DNA: TGCAGCGCTATGACAGGGGCCTTCGGGAATGAGCAGTTCTTC.

The chain joins TRBV5-5 to TRBJ1-1; possibly TRBD1 for D (6 bases). V gave up 6 bases and J gave up 0 bases, with 18 bases separating them. From germline, CDR1 is SGHKS and CDR2 YYEKEE (reference sequence). The CDR3 covers 16 residues. CDR3 amino acids: CASTSGGARMNTEAFF. CDR3 DNA: TGTGCCAGCACCTCTGGGGGGGCTAGAATGAACACTGAAGCTTTCTTT.

The V and J genes are TRBV5-4 and TRBJ2-3, with 8 positions matching TRBD2. The CDR3 loop spans 15 amino acids. Germline V gene data show CDR1 as SGHNT and CDR2 as YYREEE (reference sequence). V dropped 3 bases and J dropped 5; count of bases not matched to a gene: 8. CDR3 nucleotides: TGTGCCAGCAGCTCCTTAGCGGGATCGGGAGATACGCAGTATTTT. This codes for CASSSLAGSGDTQYF.